The 21 T cell receptor beta chains below all came from one sample that was sequenced in a study of shared clonotypes between healthy human individuals. Assay used: immunoSEQ multiplex PCR; TCRdb lists only in-frame clones, some missing. The top ten hold 0.39% of the sample, which has millions of clones, just over 90% seen once. The sequenced sample consisted of naive CD4+ T cells from PBMCs. Subset denoted: CD45RA+ positively selected. The receptors were gathered from a man aged 18 to 30 in good health. Some clones in this sample may be carry-over from other donors' samples.

As regards this clone: The sample carries other DNA sequences with the same CDR3. This chain uses TRBV7-3 with TRBJ2-1, with 9 bases matching TRBD2. Trimming at V came to 2 bases and at J to 4 bases, leaving 3 bases not matched to a gene. Germline CDR1 and CDR2: SGHTA and FQGTGA. CDR3 length equals 15 residues. The CDR3, as DNA: TGTGCCAGCAGCTTACTAGCGGGAATTTACAATGAGCAGTTCTTC. Its translation is CASSLLAGIYNEQFF.

The genes are TRBV4-1 and TRBJ1-2; no reliable D call. CDR1 and CDR2 from the germline V gene are MGHRA and YSYEKL. The V and J ends lost 0 bases and 3 bases respectively, with 5 bases between them. The CDR3 spans 13 residues. CDR3 sequence reads: CASSQDSDYGYTF. CDR3 sequence (DNA): TGCGCCAGCAGCCAAGATTCGGACTATGGCTACACCTTC.

The chain carries TRBV27 and TRBJ2-5; 7 bases map to TRBD2. This CDR3 is 14 amino acids long. V shed 3 bases, J shed 9 bases, and the junction held 10 bases outside the gene matches. Germline values: CDR1 MNHEY, CDR2 SMNVEV (reference sequence). CDR3 sequence (DNA): TGTGCCAGCAGTTTCCACGAACTGGCGGGGGCCCAGTACTTC. This encodes CASSFHELAGAQYF.

The chain links TRBV28 to TRBJ2-5; D is possibly TRBD1 or TRBD2 (5 bases each). The V and J ends lost 6 bases and 5 bases respectively, with 22 bases between them. The CDR3 has 16 amino acids. CDR1 is MDHEN and CDR2 is SYDVKM in the germline V gene. The CDR3 DNA reads TGTGCCAGCAGACGTACCGGTCGGGGTTGGGGGGAGACCCAGTACTTC. This sequence encodes CASRRTGRGWGETQYF.

The rearrangement links TRBV5-6 to TRBJ2-7, with D possibly matching TRBD1 (5 bases). Trimming took off 3 bases at V and 6 bases at J, with 16 bases between the two ends. The germline gives CDR1 SGHDT, CDR2 YYEEEE. The CDR3 spans 14 residues. Here the CDR3 DNA reads TGTGCCAGCAGCTCCGATCCCGGCAGGGCCGAGCAGTACTTC. The encoded protein is CASSSDPGRAEQYF. The full variable domain, completed using reference TRBV5-6 and TRBJ2-7, is DAGVTQSPTHLIKTRGQQVTLRCSPKSGHDTVSWYQQALGQGPQFIFQYYEEEERQRGNFPDRFSGHQFPNYSSELNVNALLLGDSALYLCASSSDPGRAEQYFGPGTRLTVT.

A word on this clone: In the same sample, other DNA sequences code for this CDR3. The genes are TRBV5-1 and TRBJ2-7; TRBD1 agrees at 7 bases. The CDR3 length is 14 residues. V was clipped by 2 bases and J by 0 bases; unmatched bases: 2. From germline, CDR1 is SGHRS and CDR2 YFSETQ. In nucleotides, the CDR3 is TGCGCCAGCAGCTTAGGGGGCAACTCCTACGAGCAGTACTTC. It yields the protein CASSLGGNSYEQYF.

V and J are TRBV28 and TRBJ2-5; the D gene is possibly TRBD2 (5 bases). From germline, CDR1 is MDHEN and CDR2 SYDVKM. The CDR3 extends over 16 amino acids. Trimming pared 7 bases from V and 7 bases from J, leaving 25 bases between. CDR3 sequence (DNA): TGTGCCAGCACCAGGTTGGGCGGAGGTGGGTTTGGGACCCAGTACTTC. It translates to CASTRLGGGGFGTQYF.

The chain links TRBV5-1 to TRBJ1-1; the match to TRBD1 covers 7 bases. After removal of 2 bases from V and 7 bases from J, the junction contained 11 bases not matched to a gene. The length of the CDR3 is 15 residues. Looked up from germline, CDR1 is SGHRS and CDR2 is YFSETQ. CDR3 in DNA: TGCGCCAGCAGCTTTAACTCAGGGGGGCAGAGTGAAGCTTTCTTT. Translated, it gives CASSFNSGGQSEAFF.

This chain joins TRBV6-5 and TRBJ2-4; D ambiguous. The CDR3 is 13 amino acids. Germline V lookup: CDR1 MNHEY, CDR2 SVGAGI. The germline V and J ends were trimmed by 10 bases and 2 bases, with 12 bases remaining between them. The CDR3 sequence is CATRGGTKNIQYF. DNA for the CDR3: TGTGCCACCCGAGGCGGAACCAAAAACATTCAGTACTTC.

The J gene is TRBJ1-5, the V gene TRBV6-1, with 9 bases identical to TRBD1. Germline loops: CDR1 MNHNS, CDR2 SASEGT. There are 14 residues in the CDR3. V shed 4 bases, J shed 5 bases, and the junction held 3 bases outside the gene matches. The chain's CDR3 is CASSGDRVHQPQHF. The CDR3 bases are TGTGCCAGCAGTGGGGACAGGGTACATCAGCCCCAGCATTTT.

The rearrangement links TRBV29-1 to TRBJ2-2; 7 bases line up with TRBD2. J gave up 1 base and V 0 bases, and 14 bases lay outside the gene matches. This CDR3 is 19 amino acids long. Germline V gene lookup returns CDR1 SQVTM and CDR2 ANQGSEA. The CDR3 nucleotides are TGCAGCGTTGAAGAAGGACGCCGGGACTACCTCTTGAACACCGGGGAGCTGTTTTTT. It yields the protein CSVEEGRRDYLLNTGELFF.

Of note for this clone: Other DNA sequences within the sample encode an identical CDR3. The chain couples TRBV5-1 to TRBJ1-2; no clear D. Trimming removed 4 bases at V and 4 bases at J, with 11 bases between. CDR3 length: 13 amino acids. The germline V gene encodes CDR1 SGHRS and CDR2 YFSETQ. The CDR3 DNA reads as TGCGCCAGCAGCCTCGGGCAGACCTATGGCTACACCTTC. This codes for CASSLGQTYGYTF.

CDR3 region: CASRPKETQYF. The CDR3 region has the DNA TGTGCCAGCAGGCCAAAAGAGACCCAGTACTTC. This chain connects TRBV7-3 to TRBJ2-5; no firm D call. The V gene's germline CDR1 is SGHTA and CDR2 FQGTGA. V lost 6 bases and J lost 3, with 5 bases in between. The CDR3 contains 11 residues. Variable domain in full (rest from reference TRBV7-3 and TRBJ2-5): GAGVSQTPSNKVTEKGKYVELRCDPISGHTALYWYRQSLGQGPEFLIYFQGTGAADDSGLPNDRFFAVRPEGSVSTLKIQRTERGDSAVYLCASRPKETQYFGPGTRLLVL.

The J gene is TRBJ1-1, the V gene TRBV27, with D unresolved. V lost 2 bases and J 6 bases, leaving 13 bases between the germline ends. The CDR3 loop spans 14 amino acids. Germline CDR1 and CDR2: MNHEY and SMNVEV (reference sequence). CDR3 amino acids: CASSLRTGLAEAFF. In DNA, the CDR3 is TGTGCCAGCAGTTTAAGGACCGGGCTGGCTGAAGCTTTCTTT.

In this sample, this clone turned up once. Other nucleotide sequences from this sample produce the same CDR3. The V call is TRBV5-1, the J call TRBJ2-7, with 8 bases identical to TRBD1. Germline CDR1 is SGHRS and CDR2 is YFSETQ. Losses at the gene ends were 0 bases for V and 3 bases for J; bases not matched to a gene: 5. The CDR3 loop spans 15 amino acids. DNA of the CDR3: TGCGCCAGCAGCTTGGCCGGACAGGGAATCTACGAGCAGTACTTC. Its translation: CASSLAGQGIYEQYF.

The chain uses TRBV18 and TRBJ2-5, with 7 bases matching TRBD1. CDR3 length: 16 residues. Germline V gene lookup returns CDR1 KGHSH and CDR2 LQKENI. After removal of 6 bases from V and 1 base from J, the junction contained 11 bases not matched to a gene. CDR3 nucleotides: TGTGCCAGCTCTTACTACCGGGGACAGAGCCAAGAGACCCAGTACTTC. Translating it yields CASSYYRGQSQETQYF.

The chain has TRBV14 and TRBJ2-2; D is unresolved. The CDR3 consists of 15 residues. The V end was cut by 1 base, the J end by 5 bases, with 11 bases between. CDR1 and CDR2 (germline): SGHDN, FVKESK. In nucleotides, the CDR3 is TGTGCCAGCAGCCAAGTTAGCTATCGGACCGGGGAGCTGTTTTTT. The encoded protein is CASSQVSYRTGELFF.

The chain is built from TRBV6-5 and TRBJ2-7; D tentatively reads TRBD1 or TRBD2 (5 bases each). CDR3 size: 13 residues. The ends were cut back, 5 bases at V and 6 bases at J, with 14 bases in the middle. The germline gives CDR1 MNHEY, CDR2 SVGAGI. CDR3 DNA sequence: TGTGCCAGCAGTCCACTCCTTGGGGGCGAGCAGTACTTC. Protein product: CASSPLLGGEQYF.

J is TRBJ2-3 and V is TRBV5-8; no clear D. The CDR3 spans 16 residues. From germline, CDR1 is SGHTS and CDR2 YDEGEE. With 0 bases removed from V and 3 bases from J, the gap between germline ends came to 14 bases. The CDR3: CASSLVASWMTDTQYF. In DNA, the CDR3 is TGTGCCAGCAGCTTGGTTGCCAGTTGGATGACAGATACGCAGTATTTT.

The chain couples TRBV6-1 to TRBJ2-2, with a possible D match to TRBD2 (6 bases). Trimming removed 11 bases at V and 8 bases at J, with 12 bases between. The length of the CDR3 is 11 residues. Germline V gives CDR1 MNHNS, CDR2 SASEGT. CDR3 residues: CAGGEMGELFF. The CDR3 region has the DNA TGTGCCGGCGGGGAGATGGGGGAGCTGTTTTTT.

This clone was seen a handful of times. The V and J genes are TRBV2 and TRBJ1-1; D might be TRBD1 (5 bases). The CDR3 consists of 13 residues. V lost 6 bases and J 7 bases, leaving 15 bases between the germline ends. Germline CDR1 reads SNHLY; CDR2 reads FYNNEI. The CDR3 here is CASRAKGSGEAFF. The CDR3, as DNA: TGTGCCAGCAGGGCAAAGGGGAGCGGTGAAGCTTTCTTT. Full variable domain (outside the CDR3, taken from reference TRBV2 and TRBJ1-1): EPEVTQTPSHQVTQMGQEVILRCVPISNHLYFYWYRQILGQKVEFLVSFYNNEISEKSEIFDDQFSVERPDGSNFTLKIRSTKLEDSAMYFCASRAKGSGEAFFGQGTRLTVV.